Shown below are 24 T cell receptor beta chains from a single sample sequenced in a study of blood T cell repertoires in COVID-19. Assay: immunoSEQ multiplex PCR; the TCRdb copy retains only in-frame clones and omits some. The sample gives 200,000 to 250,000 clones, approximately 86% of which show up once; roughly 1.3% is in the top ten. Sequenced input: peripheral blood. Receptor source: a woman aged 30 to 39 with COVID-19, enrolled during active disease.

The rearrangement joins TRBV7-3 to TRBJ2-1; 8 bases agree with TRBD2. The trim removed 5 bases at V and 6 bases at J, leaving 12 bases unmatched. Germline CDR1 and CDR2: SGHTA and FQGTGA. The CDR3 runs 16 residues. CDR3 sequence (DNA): TGTGCCAGCAGCACCCAGGGAACTAGCGGTTTCAATGAGCAGTTCTTC. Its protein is CASSTQGTSGFNEQFF.

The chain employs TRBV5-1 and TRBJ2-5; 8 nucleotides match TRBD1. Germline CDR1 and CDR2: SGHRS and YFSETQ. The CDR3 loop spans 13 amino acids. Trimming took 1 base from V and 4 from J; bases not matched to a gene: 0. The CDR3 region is CASSLQGAETQYF. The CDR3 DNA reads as TGCGCCAGCAGCTTGCAGGGGGCAGAGACCCAGTACTTC.

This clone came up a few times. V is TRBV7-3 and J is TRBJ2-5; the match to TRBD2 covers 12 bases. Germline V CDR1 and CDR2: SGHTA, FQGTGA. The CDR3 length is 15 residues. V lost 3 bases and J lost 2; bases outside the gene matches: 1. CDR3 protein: CASSLGTSGQETQYF. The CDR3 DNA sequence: TGTGCCAGCAGCTTGGGGACTAGCGGGCAAGAGACCCAGTACTTC.

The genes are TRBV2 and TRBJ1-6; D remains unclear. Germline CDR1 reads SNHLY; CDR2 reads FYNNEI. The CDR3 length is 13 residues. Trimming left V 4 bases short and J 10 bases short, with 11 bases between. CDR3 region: CASSVEGGSPLHF. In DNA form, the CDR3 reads TGTGCCAGCAGTGTAGAGGGAGGCTCACCCCTCCACTTT.

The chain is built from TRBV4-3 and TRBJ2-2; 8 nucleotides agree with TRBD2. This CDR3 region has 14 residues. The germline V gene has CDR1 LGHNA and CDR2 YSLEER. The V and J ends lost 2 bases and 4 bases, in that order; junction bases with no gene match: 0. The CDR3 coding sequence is TGCGCCAGCAGCCAAACTAGCGGCACCGGGGAGCTGTTTTTT. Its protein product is CASSQTSGTGELFF.

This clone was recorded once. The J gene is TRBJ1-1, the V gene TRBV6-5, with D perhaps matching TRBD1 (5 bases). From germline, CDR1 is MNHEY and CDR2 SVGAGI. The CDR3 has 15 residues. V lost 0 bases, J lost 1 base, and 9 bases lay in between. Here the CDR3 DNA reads TGTGCCAGCAGTTACTCATACACAGGGAACACTGAAGCTTTCTTT. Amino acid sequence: CASSYSYTGNTEAFF.

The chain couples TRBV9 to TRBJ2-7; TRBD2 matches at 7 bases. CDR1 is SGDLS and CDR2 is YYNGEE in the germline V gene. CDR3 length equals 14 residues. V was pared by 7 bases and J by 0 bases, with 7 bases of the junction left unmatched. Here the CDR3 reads CASASGSSSYEQYF. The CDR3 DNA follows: TGTGCCAGCGCTAGCGGCTCTAGCTCCTACGAGCAGTACTTC.

CDR3 amino acids: CASSYPGQGQPTQYF. CDR3 coding DNA: TGTGCCAGCAGTTACCCGGGACAGGGGCAGCCTACGCAGTATTTT. V and J are TRBV6-5 and TRBJ2-3, with 10 bases that match TRBD1. This CDR3 is built from 15 residues. Per germline, CDR1 MNHEY and CDR2 SVGAGI. Trimming removed 2 bases from V and 8 bases from J; junction bases left unmatched: 7.

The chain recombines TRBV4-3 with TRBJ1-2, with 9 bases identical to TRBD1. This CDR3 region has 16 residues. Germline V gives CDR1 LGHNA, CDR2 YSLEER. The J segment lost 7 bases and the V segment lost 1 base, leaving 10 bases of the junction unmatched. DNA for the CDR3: TGCGCCAGCAGCCAAGCGGGGCGACAGGGGGGAGGTGGCTACACCTTC. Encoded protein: CASSQAGRQGGGGYTF.

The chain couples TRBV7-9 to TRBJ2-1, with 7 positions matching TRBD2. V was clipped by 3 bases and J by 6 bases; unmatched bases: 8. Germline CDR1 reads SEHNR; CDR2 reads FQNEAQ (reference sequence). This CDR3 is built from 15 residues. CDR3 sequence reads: CASSFSEVAGNEQFF. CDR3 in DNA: TGTGCCAGCAGCTTTAGCGAAGTAGCGGGCAATGAGCAGTTCTTC.

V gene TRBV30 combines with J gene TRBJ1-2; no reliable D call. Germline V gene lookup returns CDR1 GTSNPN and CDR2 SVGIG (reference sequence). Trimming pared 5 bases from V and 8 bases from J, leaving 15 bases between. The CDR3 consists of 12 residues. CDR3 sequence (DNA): TGTGCCTGGGAAGATCCCAGAGGGGGCTACACCTTC. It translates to CAWEDPRGGYTF.

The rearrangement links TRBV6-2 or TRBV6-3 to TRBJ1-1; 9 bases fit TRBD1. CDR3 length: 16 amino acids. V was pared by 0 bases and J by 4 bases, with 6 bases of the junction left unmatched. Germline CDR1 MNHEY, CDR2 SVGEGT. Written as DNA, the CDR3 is TGTGCCAGCAGTTACTCGGGGACAGGGAGGGGCACTGAAGCTTTCTTT. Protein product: CASSYSGTGRGTEAFF.

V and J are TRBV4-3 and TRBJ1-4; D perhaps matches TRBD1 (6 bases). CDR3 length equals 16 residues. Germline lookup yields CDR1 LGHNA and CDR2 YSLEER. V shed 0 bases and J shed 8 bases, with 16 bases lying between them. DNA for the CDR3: TGCGCCAGCAGCCAAGATTTTACCGGGACACCCGAAAAACTGTTTTTT. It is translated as CASSQDFTGTPEKLFF.

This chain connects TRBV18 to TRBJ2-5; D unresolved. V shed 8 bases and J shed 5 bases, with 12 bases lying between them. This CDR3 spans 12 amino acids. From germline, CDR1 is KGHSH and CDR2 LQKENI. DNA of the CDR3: TGTGCCAGCACCCCTTATCAGGAGACCCAGTACTTC. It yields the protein CASTPYQETQYF. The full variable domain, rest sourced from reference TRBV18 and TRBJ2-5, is NAGVMQNPRHLVRRRGQEARLRCSPMKGHSHVYWYRQLPEEGLKFMVYLQKENIIDESGMPKERFSAEFPKEGPSILRIQQVVRGDSAAYFCASTPYQETQYFGPGTRLLVL.

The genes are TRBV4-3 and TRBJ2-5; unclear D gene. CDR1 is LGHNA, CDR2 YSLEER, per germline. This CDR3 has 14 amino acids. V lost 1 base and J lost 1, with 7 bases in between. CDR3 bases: TGCGCCAGCAGCCAAGGTGAGTCCCAAGAGACCCAGTACTTC. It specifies CASSQGESQETQYF.

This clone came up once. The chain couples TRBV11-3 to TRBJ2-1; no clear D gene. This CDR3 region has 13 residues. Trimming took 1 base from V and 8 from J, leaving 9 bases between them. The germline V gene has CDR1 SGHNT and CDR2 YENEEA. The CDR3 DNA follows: TGTGCCAGCAGCTTAGGTGGCGGAGATGAGCAGTTCTTC. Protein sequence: CASSLGGGDEQFF.

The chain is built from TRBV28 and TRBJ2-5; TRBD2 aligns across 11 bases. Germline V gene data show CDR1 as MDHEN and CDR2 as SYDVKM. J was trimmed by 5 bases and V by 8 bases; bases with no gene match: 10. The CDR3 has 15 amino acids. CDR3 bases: TGTGCCAGCTCATCGACTAGCGGGGATATGGAGACCCAGTACTTC. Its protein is CASSSTSGDMETQYF.

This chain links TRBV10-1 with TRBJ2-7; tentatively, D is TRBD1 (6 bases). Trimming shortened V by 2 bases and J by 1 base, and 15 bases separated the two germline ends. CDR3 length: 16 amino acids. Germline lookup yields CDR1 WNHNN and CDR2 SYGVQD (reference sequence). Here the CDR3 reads CASSEIDRPNSYEQYF. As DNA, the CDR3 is TGCGCCAGCAGTGAGATAGACAGGCCCAATTCCTACGAGCAGTACTTC.

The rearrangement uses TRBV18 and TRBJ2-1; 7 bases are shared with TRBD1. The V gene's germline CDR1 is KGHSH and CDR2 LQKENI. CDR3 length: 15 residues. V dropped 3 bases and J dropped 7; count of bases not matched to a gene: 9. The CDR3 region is CASSPDREEWNEQFF. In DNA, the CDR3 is TGTGCCAGCTCACCCGACAGGGAAGAGTGGAATGAGCAGTTCTTC.

The CDR3 protein is CASSQVPSEAYEQYF. CDR3 DNA: TGCGCCAGCAGCCAAGTGCCTAGCGAAGCCTACGAGCAGTACTTC. The chain is built from TRBV4-1 and TRBJ2-7, with D perhaps TRBD2 (6 bases). This CDR3 has 15 residues. In germline, CDR1 is MGHRA, CDR2 YSYEKL. Trimming cost V 1 base and J 2 bases, with 12 bases left between them.

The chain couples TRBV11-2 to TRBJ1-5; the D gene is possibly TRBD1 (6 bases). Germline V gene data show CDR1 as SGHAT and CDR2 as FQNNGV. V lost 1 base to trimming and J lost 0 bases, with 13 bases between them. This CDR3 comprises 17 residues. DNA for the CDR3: TGTGCCAGCAGCTTAGGCACAGGGACATATAGCAATCAGCCCCAGCATTTT. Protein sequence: CASSLGTGTYSNQPQHF.

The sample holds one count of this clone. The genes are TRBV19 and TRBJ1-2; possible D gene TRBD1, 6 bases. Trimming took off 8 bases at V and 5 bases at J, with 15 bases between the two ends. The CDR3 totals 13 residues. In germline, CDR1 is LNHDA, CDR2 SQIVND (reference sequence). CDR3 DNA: TGTGCCAGTGGAACAAAACAGGGATATGGCTACACCTTC. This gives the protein CASGTKQGYGYTF.

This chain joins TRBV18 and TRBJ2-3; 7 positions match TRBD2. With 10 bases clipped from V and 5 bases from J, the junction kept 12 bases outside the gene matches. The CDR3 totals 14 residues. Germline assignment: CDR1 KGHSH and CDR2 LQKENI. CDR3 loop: CATQDSGEGDTQYF. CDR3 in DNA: TGTGCCACCCAAGATTCGGGGGAGGGAGATACGCAGTATTTT.

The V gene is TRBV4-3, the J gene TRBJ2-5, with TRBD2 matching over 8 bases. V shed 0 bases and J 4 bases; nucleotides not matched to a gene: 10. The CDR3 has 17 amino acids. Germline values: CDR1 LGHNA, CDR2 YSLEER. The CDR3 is CASSQDVAGGLVETQYF. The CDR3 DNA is TGCGCCAGCAGCCAAGATGTGGCGGGGGGTTTGGTAGAGACCCAGTACTTC.